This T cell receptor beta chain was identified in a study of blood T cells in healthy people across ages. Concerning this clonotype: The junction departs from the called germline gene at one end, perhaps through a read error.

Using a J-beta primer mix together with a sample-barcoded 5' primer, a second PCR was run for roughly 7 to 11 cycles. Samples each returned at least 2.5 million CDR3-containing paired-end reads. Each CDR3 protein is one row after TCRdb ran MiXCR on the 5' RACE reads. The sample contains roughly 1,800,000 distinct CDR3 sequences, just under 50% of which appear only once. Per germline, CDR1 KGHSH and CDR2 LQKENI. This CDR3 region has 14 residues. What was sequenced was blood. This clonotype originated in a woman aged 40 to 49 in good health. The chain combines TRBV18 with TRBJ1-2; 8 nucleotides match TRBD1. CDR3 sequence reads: CVSSSMQGAYGYTF. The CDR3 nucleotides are TGTGTCAGCTCATCTATGCAGGGGGCCTATGGCTACACCTTC.